The 30 T cell receptor beta chains below all came from one sample that was sequenced in a study of OX40 agonist ivuxolimab in advanced cancers. The repertoire was sequenced with immunoSEQ multiplex PCR; TCRdb's copy has only in-frame clones and lacks some. Seen here are approximately 35,000 clones, around 80% observed once, and the top ten hold approximately 18%. The specimen comprised CD4+ or CD8+ T cells sorted from blood, sampled in a trial of the OX40 agonist ivuxolimab. Source of these receptors: an adult with an advanced solid tumor such as melanoma, head and neck, liver or kidney cancer.

The chain is built from TRBV4-1 and TRBJ1-1; 10 nucleotides align to TRBD1. V dropped 4 bases and J dropped 4; count of bases not matched to a gene: 18. In germline, CDR1 is MGHRA, CDR2 YSYEKL. The CDR3 has 19 residues. The CDR3 spells CASSPTPGTGAGASTEAFF. The CDR3 nucleotides are TGCGCCAGCAGCCCGACTCCCGGGACAGGGGCCGGGGCCTCCACTGAAGCTTTCTTT.

This clone was seen just once. CDR3 in DNA: TGTGCCAGCAGTTTTCGCCCAACATCCGGGACACGTACTTACTTC. Translated, it gives CASSFRPTSGTRTYF. The rearrangement uses TRBV6-5 and TRBJ2-7; TRBD1 is a possible D gene (6 bases). V was pared by 4 bases and J by 13 bases, with 26 bases between. From germline, CDR1 is MNHEY and CDR2 SVGAGI. The CDR3 has 15 residues.

The chain uses TRBV9 and TRBJ2-1; 11 bases line up with TRBD2. The junction had 17 bases not matched to a gene; V was cut back by 7 bases and J by 5 bases. The germline V gene has CDR1 SGDLS and CDR2 YYNGEE. The CDR3 extends over 18 amino acids. The CDR3, as DNA: TGTGCCAGCGGGTCCCGGATAGCGGGGGGGGGCCCTGACAATGAGCAGTTCTTC. The encoded protein is CASGSRIAGGGPDNEQFF.

The V call is TRBV7-9, the J call TRBJ2-7; no definite D call. Between the trimmed V and J ends, which lost 7 bases and 0 bases, there was a span of 13 bases. The germline CDR1 and CDR2 sequences are SEHNR and FQNEAQ (reference sequence). The CDR3 has 14 residues. The CDR3 reads CASIGRRSSYEQYF. CDR3 nucleotides: TGTGCCAGCATCGGACGCCGGAGCTCCTACGAGCAGTACTTC.

V is TRBV13 and J is TRBJ2-3, with TRBD2 matching 8 bases. J gave up 0 bases and V 6 bases, and 8 bases lay outside the gene matches. Germline V gene lookup returns CDR1 PRHDT and CDR2 FYEKMQ (reference sequence). The CDR3 contains 16 residues. For the CDR3, the DNA is TGTGCCAGCAGTTCAGCAATAGCGGGGAGCACAGATACGCAGTATTTT. Protein: CASSSAIAGSTDTQYF.

CDR3 bases: TGTGCCAGCAGCGTAGGGCAGGGGGCGCGGTACGAGCAGTACTTC. This translates into CASSVGQGARYEQYF. The V and J genes are TRBV9 and TRBJ2-7; 8 nucleotides align to TRBD1. The trim removed 0 bases at V and 4 bases at J, leaving 6 bases unmatched. CDR1 and CDR2 (germline): SGDLS, YYNGEE. CDR3 size: 15 residues.

The genes are TRBV7-7 and TRBJ2-1; TRBD2 is a possible D gene (5 bases). CDR3 length equals 13 residues. Trimming removed 2 bases from V and 3 bases from J, with 5 bases in between. Germline V CDR1 and CDR2: SSHAT, FNYEAQ (reference sequence). CDR3 bases: TGTGCCAGCAGCTTAACTAGCTACAATGAGCAGTTCTTC. Amino acids: CASSLTSYNEQFF.

Here the CDR3 reads CASSPGQGKEKLFF. CDR3 coding DNA: TGTGCCAGCAGCCCGGGACAGGGTAAGGAAAAACTGTTTTTT. V gene TRBV6-4 combines with J gene TRBJ1-4; 9 bases fit TRBD1. The CDR3 totals 14 residues. Germline V gives CDR1 MRHNA, CDR2 SNTAGT. The ends lost 6 bases at V and 8 bases at J; junction bases unmatched: 7.

This clone occurred once. V is TRBV29-1 and J is TRBJ2-1, with D unclear. Trimming pared 5 bases from V and 6 bases from J, leaving 8 bases between. Per the germline V gene, CDR1 is SQVTM and CDR2 is ANQGSEA. The CDR3 is made up of 11 amino acids. Here the CDR3 DNA reads TGCAGCGTTCCGTCTACCAATGAGCAGTTCTTC. Its protein product is CSVPSTNEQFF.

The chain employs TRBV7-9 and TRBJ2-3; D unresolved. This CDR3 has 16 amino acids. Germline V gene sequence: CDR1 SEHNR, CDR2 FQNEAQ (reference sequence). The V end lost 4 bases, the J end lost 0 bases, and 14 bases lay between the germline ends. CDR3 region: CASSSDRRTSTDTQYF. For the CDR3, the DNA is TGTGCCAGCAGCTCCGACCGAAGGACGAGCACAGATACGCAGTATTTT.

The chain employs TRBV13 and TRBJ1-1; D is uncertain. Looked up from germline, CDR1 is PRHDT and CDR2 is FYEKMQ (reference sequence). With 11 bases removed from V and 0 bases from J, the gap between germline ends came to 16 bases. The CDR3 runs 14 residues. The CDR3 nucleotides are TGTGCCGGGCGGGAGCGGGGTATGAACACTGAAGCTTTCTTT. Amino acid sequence: CAGRERGMNTEAFF. Full variable domain (rest looked up from reference TRBV13 and TRBJ1-1): AAGVIQSPRHLIKEKRETATLKCYPIPRHDTVYWYQQGPGQDPQFLISFYEKMQSDKGSIPDRFSAQQFSDYHSELNMSSLELGDSALYFCAGRERGMNTEAFFGQGTRLTVV.

V usage is TRBV28 and J usage is TRBJ1-4; 7 nucleotides line up with TRBD1. Per the germline V gene, CDR1 is MDHEN and CDR2 is SYDVKM. The trim removed 3 bases at V and 6 bases at J, leaving 25 bases unmatched. The CDR3 extends over 21 amino acids. CDR3 loop: CASSFWQGGFVGEAGHEKLFF. The CDR3 nucleotides read TGTGCCAGCAGTTTTTGGCAGGGGGGCTTTGTCGGTGAAGCTGGGCATGAAAAACTGTTTTTT.

The chain is built from TRBV6-5 and TRBJ2-5, with D perhaps TRBD2 (7 bases). Between the trimmed V and J ends, which lost 6 bases and 5 bases, there was a span of 13 bases. Germline V lookup: CDR1 MNHEY, CDR2 SVGAGI. This CDR3 is built from 13 residues. CDR3 region: CASRGGLSETQYF. As DNA, the CDR3 is TGTGCCAGCAGGGGGGGGCTATCGGAGACCCAGTACTTC.

The chain combines TRBV28 with TRBJ2-7; a weak D match, TRBD2 (6 bases). The CDR3 runs 14 residues. Trimming shortened V by 2 bases and J by 0 bases, and 8 bases separated the two germline ends. Germline V gives CDR1 MDHEN, CDR2 SYDVKM. CDR3 DNA: TGTGCCAGCAGTTTAGCCGGGAGCTCCTACGAGCAGTACTTC. The encoded protein is CASSLAGSSYEQYF.

This clone showed up just once. The rearrangement uses TRBV11-3 and TRBJ1-3; 8 positions agree with TRBD1. The V gene's germline CDR1 is SGHNT and CDR2 YENEEA. The CDR3 loop spans 20 amino acids. The V and J ends lost 1 base and 5 bases, in that order; junction bases with no gene match: 19. The CDR3 region is CASSLVSPRPGGLIRNTIYF. The DNA of the CDR3 is TGTGCCAGCAGCTTAGTTTCTCCCAGGCCAGGGGGCTTGATTAGAAACACCATATATTTT.

The CDR3 loop is CASSSPGRAYEQYF. Here the CDR3 DNA reads TGTGCCAGCAGTTCTCCCGGAAGGGCCTACGAGCAGTACTTC. V and J are TRBV28 and TRBJ2-7; D remains unclear. Trimming removed 4 bases at V and 2 bases at J, with 12 bases between. In germline, CDR1 is MDHEN, CDR2 SYDVKM. This CDR3 has 14 amino acids.

This clone was seen once. This chain connects TRBV4-3 to TRBJ2-3; D remains unclear. The CDR3 extends over 13 amino acids. V dropped 4 bases and J dropped 6 bases, with 11 bases sitting between them. Germline V gene data show CDR1 as LGHNA and CDR2 as YSLEER. In DNA form, the CDR3 reads TGCGCCAGCAGCCCTACTATCTTTGATACGCAGTATTTT. The encoded protein is CASSPTIFDTQYF.

Details on this clone: This specimen includes other DNA sequences encoding the same CDR3. The rearrangement uses TRBV27 and TRBJ2-5; 9 nucleotides align to TRBD1. Germline assignment: CDR1 MNHEY and CDR2 SMNVEV (reference sequence). Unmatched junction bases numbered 5, after V lost 6 bases and J lost 3 bases. The CDR3 loop spans 14 amino acids. CDR3 DNA sequence: TGTGCCAGCAGCCTACAGGGGGCAGAAGAGACCCAGTACTTC. This codes for CASSLQGAEETQYF.

The chain is built from TRBV4-1 and TRBJ2-7; maybe TRBD2 (6 bases). The CDR3 has 16 amino acids. In germline, CDR1 is MGHRA, CDR2 YSYEKL. Deletions cut 1 base from V and 3 bases from J, with 16 bases between. CDR3 protein: CASSQGETSSRYEQYF. The CDR3 nucleotides read TGCGCCAGCAGCCAAGGGGAGACTAGTAGTCGCTACGAGCAGTACTTC.

The chain has TRBV9 and TRBJ2-7; D ambiguous. CDR1 is SGDLS and CDR2 is YYNGEE in the germline V gene. Between the trimmed V and J ends, which lost 3 bases and 4 bases, there was a span of 14 bases. CDR3 length equals 14 residues. The CDR3 coding sequence is TGTGCCAGCAGCGCCCAAAGTCTAGGTTACGAGCAGTACTTC. Its protein product is CASSAQSLGYEQYF. Variable domain in full (rest from reference TRBV9 and TRBJ2-7): DSGVTQTPKHLITATGQRVTLRCSPRSGDLSVYWYQQSLDQGLQFLIQYYNGEERAKGNILERFSAQQFPDLHSELNLSSLELGDSALYFCASSAQSLGYEQYFGPGTRLTVT.

This clone has only a few counts. The chain is built from TRBV7-8 and TRBJ2-3; TRBD2 agrees at 8 bases. This CDR3 has 16 residues. Germline CDR1 reads SGHVS; CDR2 reads FQNEAQ. V shed 4 bases, J shed 6 bases, and the junction held 12 bases outside the gene matches. The CDR3 protein is CASSSTGGDLTDTQYF. CDR3 DNA sequence: TGTGCCAGCAGCTCCACGGGAGGGGATCTGACGGATACGCAGTATTTT.

The chain combines TRBV10-2 with TRBJ2-3; D remains unclear. The V gene's germline CDR1 is WSHSY and CDR2 SAAADI. There are 14 residues in the CDR3. With 9 bases removed from V and 4 bases from J, the gap between germline ends came to 17 bases. CDR3 residues: CASQLTGAPDTQYF. CDR3 nucleotides: TGCGCCAGTCAATTGACGGGTGCCCCAGATACGCAGTATTTT.

By its share, this clone is medium-sized (0.01 to 0.1%). The V gene is TRBV28, the J gene TRBJ1-1; D possibly corresponds to TRBD1 (5 bases). The CDR3 runs to 15 residues. V gave up 7 bases and J gave up 0 bases, with 15 bases separating them. The germline CDR1 and CDR2 sequences are MDHEN and SYDVKM. The CDR3 coding sequence is TGTGCCAGCACTCCCGCAGGGTCCATGAACACTGAAGCTTTCTTT. It specifies CASTPAGSMNTEAFF.

The gene calls are TRBV6-1 and TRBJ1-1; 7 bases are shared with TRBD1. In germline, CDR1 is MNHNS, CDR2 SASEGT. The trim removed 10 bases at V and 7 bases at J, leaving 6 bases unmatched. CDR3 length: 11 amino acids. The CDR3 DNA reads as TGTGCCATCCGACAGGGACTTGAAGCTTTCTTT. Translated: CAIRQGLEAFF.

The J gene is TRBJ2-2, the V gene TRBV9; TRBD1 might be the D (6 bases). This CDR3 spans 16 amino acids. V lost 0 bases and J lost 6, with 15 bases in between. In germline, CDR1 is SGDLS, CDR2 YYNGEE. The CDR3 DNA reads as TGTGCCAGCAGCGTAGTAGTGGGGGCAAGGGCCGGGGAGCTGTTTTTT. Translated, it gives CASSVVVGARAGELFF. The full variable domain, in which reference TRBV9 and TRBJ2-2 provide the parts outside the CDR3, is DSGVTQTPKHLITATGQRVTLRCSPRSGDLSVYWYQQSLDQGLQFLIQYYNGEERAKGNILERFSAQQFPDLHSELNLSSLELGDSALYFCASSVVVGARAGELFFGEGSRLTVL.

This chain joins TRBV13 and TRBJ2-1; 10 positions match TRBD2. J gave up 4 bases and V 5 bases, and 5 bases lay outside the gene matches. This CDR3 is 15 amino acids long. Germline CDR1 PRHDT, CDR2 FYEKMQ (reference sequence). The CDR3 region has the DNA TGTGCCAGCAGCCTCGGGACTAGCGCGTACAATGAGCAGTTCTTC. Protein: CASSLGTSAYNEQFF.

Note on this clone: The same CDR3 can be traced to other DNA sequences in this sample. J is TRBJ2-3 and V is TRBV4-3; D not certain. Germline V gene lookup returns CDR1 LGHNA and CDR2 YSLEER. Trimming removed 0 bases at V and 0 bases at J, with 7 bases between. The CDR3 spans 15 residues. The CDR3 DNA reads TGCGCCAGCAGCCAAGATCCGGATAGCACAGATACGCAGTATTTT. Its translation: CASSQDPDSTDTQYF.

The table lists this clone with a count of one. The J gene is TRBJ2-7, the V gene TRBV9, with D maybe TRBD2 (5 bases). Germline lookup yields CDR1 SGDLS and CDR2 YYNGEE. The CDR3 sequence is 13 residues long. V was shortened by 3 bases and J by 3 bases, with 10 bases between the two germline ends. In DNA, the CDR3 is TGTGCCAGCAGCGGGGAGACTAACTACGAGCAGTACTTC. Encoded protein: CASSGETNYEQYF.

This chain links TRBV10-3 with TRBJ2-7, with TRBD1 matching 7 bases. The length of the CDR3 is 14 residues. Unmatched junction bases numbered 7, after V lost 4 bases and J lost 4 bases. Germline-derived CDR1 and CDR2 are ENHRY and SYGVKD. The CDR3 nucleotides are TGTGCCATCAGTGCCATCCTCAGGGGGTACGAGCAGTACTTC. Its translation is CAISAILRGYEQYF.

For this clone: Other DNA sequences of this sample code for an identical CDR3. The chain joins TRBV30 to TRBJ1-2; D not certain. Germline-derived CDR1 and CDR2 are GTSNPN and SVGIG (reference sequence). CDR3 length: 17 residues. V lost 2 bases and J 1 base, leaving 20 bases between the germline ends. CDR3 region: CAWSPYKNTYYNYGYTF. DNA for the CDR3: TGTGCCTGGAGTCCATACAAGAACACCTACTATAACTATGGCTACACCTTC. The full variable domain, its missing parts supplied by reference TRBV30 and TRBJ1-2, is SQTIHQWPATLVQPVGSPLSLECTVEGTSNPNLYWYRQAAGRGLQLLFYSVGIGQISSEVPQNLSASRPQDRQFILSSKKLLLSDSGFYLCAWSPYKNTYYNYGYTFGSGTRLTVV.